This T cell receptor beta chain was sequenced during a study of blood T cell repertoires in COVID-19. In the study overall: The study drew acute and convalescent COVID-19 samples from the United States, Italy and Spain.

In the original processing: Reference gene primers were amplified, and this amplification served to estimate nucleated cell counts. Using immunoSEQ multiplex PCR, the repertoire was profiled, and TCRdb retains in-frame clones only, with some absent. V and J calls and clone size are copied from that table; D and trimming were computed from the DNA. The sample consists of under 350,000 clones, around 83% of them appearing once. The germline gives CDR1 SGHKS, CDR2 YYEKEE (reference sequence). V gave up 4 bases and J gave up 4 bases, with 15 bases separating them. This CDR3 has 14 amino acids. This clone was observed once.

The sequenced sample was peripheral blood. This sequence was found in a man between 18 and 29 years old with active or convalescent COVID-19. The chain has TRBV5-5 and TRBJ2-7, with a tentative D call TRBD2 (7 bases). CDR3 in amino acids: CASSPERGAYEQYF. CDR3 coding DNA: TGTGCCAGCAGCCCGGAACGGGGGGCTTACGAGCAGTACTTC. Supplemented by reference TRBV5-5 and TRBJ2-7, the full variable domain reads DAGVTQSPTHLIKTRGQQVTLRCSPISGHKSVSWYQQVLGQGPQFIFQYYEKEERGRGNFPDRFSARQFPNYSSELNVNALLLGDSALYLCASSPERGAYEQYFGPGTRLTVT.